These T cell receptor beta chains were read from a single sample in a study of blood T cell repertoires in COVID-19. The method was immunoSEQ multiplex PCR; TCRdb's version includes in-frame clones alone and lacks a portion of them. The table shows 200,000 or so clones, with under 90% occurring only once. Source material: peripheral blood. All receptors derive from a woman older than 75 with COVID-19, enrolled during active disease. Each CDR3 is given with its conserved first and last residue. A D gene is named only where the DNA matches it firmly. Clone size is shown for a subset of rows, as once, few, many or a class of expanded clone.

v_call	d_call	clone_size	j_call	cdr3_nt	cdr3_aa
TRBV27	-	-	TRBJ1-1	TGTGCCAGCACGAACCCGGTGAACACTGAAGCTTTCTTT	CASTNPVNTEAFF
TRBV5-8	-	-	TRBJ1-3	TGTGCCAGCAGCTTGGGGGCAGGGCGAAACACCATATATTTT	CASSLGAGRNTIYF
TRBV2	-	-	TRBJ1-4	TGTGCCAGCAGTTTGATGGCATCTAATGAAAAACTGTTTTTT	CASSLMASNEKLFF
TRBV30	TRBD1	-	TRBJ2-2	TGTGCCTGGAGTCCGGGACAGGGGAACACCGGGGAGCTGTTTTTT	CAWSPGQGNTGELFF
TRBV6-1	TRBD1	-	TRBJ1-5	TGTGCCAGCAGTGAGACAGGGAATAGCAATCAGCCCCAGCATTTT	CASSETGNSNQPQHF
TRBV18	-	-	TRBJ2-6	TGTGCCAGCTCACCTGGCGGAGGGGCCAACGTCCTGACTTTC	CASSPGGGANVLTF
TRBV5-4	TRBD1	-	TRBJ1-3	TGTGCCAGCAGCTTGAGGGGACAGTACAACACCATATATTTT	CASSLRGQYNTIYF
TRBV6-1	TRBD1	-	TRBJ1-5	TGTGCCAGCAGTGGTGAGGGGACAGGTCATAGAGGGGGTAGCAATCAGCCCCAGCATTTT	CASSGEGTGHRGGSNQPQHF
TRBV14	TRBD1	few	TRBJ1-2	TGTGCCAGCAGCCGCGCCGGGACAGGCGGTTATGGCTACACCTTC	CASSRAGTGGYGYTF
TRBV20-1	-	-	TRBJ2-5	TGCAGTGCTAGTATTAGCAGCGGGGAGACCCAGTACTTC	CSASISSGETQYF
TRBV28	TRBD2	-	TRBJ2-1	TGTGCCAGCAGTTTGCGGACTAGCGTTCCCAGGGAGCAGTTCTTC	CASSLRTSVPREQFF
TRBV28	-	-	TRBJ1-1	TGTGCCAGCAGTTTATCCAGGACAAGGAACACTGAAGCTTTCTTT	CASSLSRTRNTEAFF
TRBV6-5	-	-	TRBJ1-2	TGTGCCAGCAGAACAGGACAGCTCTATGGCTACACCTTC	CASRTGQLYGYTF
TRBV5-1	-	-	TRBJ1-4	TGCGCCAGCCGCAGCGAGGGGGTAAAGGAAAAACTGTTTTTT	CASRSEGVKEKLFF
TRBV18	-	-	TRBJ1-5	TGTGCCAGCTCCTTCGGGGCAGGGGTCGAGCCCCAGCATTTT	CASSFGAGVEPQHF
TRBV5-4	-	-	TRBJ1-5	TGTGCCAGCAGCCCTGGGGGGAATCAGCCCCAGCATTTT	CASSPGGNQPQHF
TRBV19	-	-	TRBJ2-4	TGTGCCAGTAGTACCTTGGCAGGGGACAAAAACATTCAGTACTTC	CASSTLAGDKNIQYF
TRBV24-1	-	-	TRBJ2-2	TGTGCCACCAGTGATTTTTCCGTTACCGGGGAGCTGTTTTTT	CATSDFSVTGELFF
TRBV6-5	TRBD1	-	TRBJ1-2	TGTGCCAGCAGTTTTGCCCGGGGACAGGGAGGTGGCTACACCTTC	CASSFARGQGGGYTF
TRBV5-4	TRBD1	-	TRBJ1-4	TGTGCCAGCAGCTTGAGACAGGGTTTAAATGAAAAACTGTTTTTT	CASSLRQGLNEKLFF
TRBV28	-	-	TRBJ1-1	TGTGCCAGCATTAGTATACAGGGCCCAATGAACACTGAAGCTTTCTTT	CASISIQGPMNTEAFF
TRBV3-1/TRBV3-2	-	-	TRBJ1-4	TGTGCCAGCAGCCAAGAAGGGGGTGGCCAGGGGCGAGAAAAACTGTTTTTT	CASSQEGGGQGREKLFF
TRBV15	TRBD1	-	TRBJ1-4	TGTGCCACCAGCAGGAAGATCGGGACAGGGGGCGAAAAACTGTTTTTT	CATSRKIGTGGEKLFF
TRBV10-1	TRBD1	-	TRBJ1-1	TGCGCCAGCAGTGGACAGGGAAAGAACACTGAAGCTTTCTTT	CASSGQGKNTEAFF
TRBV21-1	-	few	TRBJ2-1	TGTGCCAGCAGCAAACTCCGACAGGATTGCTCCTACAATGAGCAGTTCTTC	CASSKLRQDCSYNEQFF
TRBV20-1	TRBD1	-	TRBJ2-4	TGCAGTGGGGACAGAAAAAACATTCAGTACTTC	CSGDRKNIQYF
TRBV6-2/TRBV6-3	TRBD2	once	TRBJ2-3	TGTGCCAGCAGTTCCTTTAGCGGGGGTCATGATACGCAGTATTTT	CASSSFSGGHDTQYF
TRBV18	-	-	TRBJ2-1	TGTGCCAGCTCACCACGTAGCCCAACCATCAATGAGCAGTTCTTC	CASSPRSPTINEQFF
TRBV25-1	-	-	TRBJ2-2	TGTGCCAGCAGTGAAGGGCCAACCGAGAAGCTGTTTTTT	CASSEGPTEKLFF
TRBV6-5	-	-	TRBJ1-2	TGTGCCAGCAGACCCGGAGACAGCCGCTATGGCTACACCTTC	CASRPGDSRYGYTF
TRBV24-1	-	-	TRBJ1-2	TGTGCCACCAGTGATCAGACAGGCCTCTATGGCTACACCTTC	CATSDQTGLYGYTF
TRBV6-4	-	-	TRBJ1-3	TGTGCCAGCTCCTTGCGCGGGCTCCGAGCTGGAAACACCATATATTTT	CASSLRGLRAGNTIYF
TRBV5-4	TRBD1	-	TRBJ1-2	TGTGCCAGCAGCTGGGACAGGAACCTCTATGGCTACACCTTC	CASSWDRNLYGYTF
TRBV5-1	-	-	TRBJ2-1	TGCGCCAGCAGTTGGACCGGGACAAACTACAATGAGCAGTTCTTC	CASSWTGTNYNEQFF
TRBV18	-	-	TRBJ2-1	TGTGCCAGCTCACCTCGGGTAGCGGAATATGTGGAGCAGTTCTTC	CASSPRVAEYVEQFF
TRBV5-1	-	-	TRBJ2-2	TGCGCCAGCAGCTTTCTAGCCAGGAACACCGGGGAGCTGTTTTTT	CASSFLARNTGELFF
TRBV19	-	-	TRBJ2-4	TGTGCCAGTAGTATAGGGGTTACAGGGTTGAACATTCAGTACTTC	CASSIGVTGLNIQYF